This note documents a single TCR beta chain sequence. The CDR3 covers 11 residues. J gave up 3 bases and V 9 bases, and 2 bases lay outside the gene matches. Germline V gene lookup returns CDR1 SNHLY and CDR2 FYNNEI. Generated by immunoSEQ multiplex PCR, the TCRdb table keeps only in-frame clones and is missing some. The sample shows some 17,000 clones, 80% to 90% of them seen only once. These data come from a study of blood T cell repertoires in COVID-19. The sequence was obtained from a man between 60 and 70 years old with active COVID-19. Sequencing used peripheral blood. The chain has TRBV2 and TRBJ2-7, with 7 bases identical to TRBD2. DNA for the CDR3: TGTGCCAGTAGCGGGTACTACGAGCAGTACTTC. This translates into CASSGYYEQYF. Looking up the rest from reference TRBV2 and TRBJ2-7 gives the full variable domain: EPEVTQTPSHQVTQMGQEVILRCVPISNHLYFYWYRQILGQKVEFLVSFYNNEISEKSEIFDDQFSVERPDGSNFTLKIRSTKLEDSAMYFCASSGYYEQYFGPGTRLTVT.